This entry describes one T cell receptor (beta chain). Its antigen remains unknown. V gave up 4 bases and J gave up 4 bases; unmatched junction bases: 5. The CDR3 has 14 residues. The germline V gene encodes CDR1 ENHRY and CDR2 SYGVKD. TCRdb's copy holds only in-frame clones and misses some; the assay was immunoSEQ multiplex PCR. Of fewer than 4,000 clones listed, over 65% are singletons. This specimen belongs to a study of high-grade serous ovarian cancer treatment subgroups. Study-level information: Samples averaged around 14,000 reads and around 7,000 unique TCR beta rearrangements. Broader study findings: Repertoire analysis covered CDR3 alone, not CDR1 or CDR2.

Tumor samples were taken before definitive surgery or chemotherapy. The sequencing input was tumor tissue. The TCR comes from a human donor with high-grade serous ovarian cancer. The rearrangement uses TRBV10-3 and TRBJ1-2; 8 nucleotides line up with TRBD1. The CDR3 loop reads CAISVTGETYGYTF. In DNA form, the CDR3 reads TGTGCCATCAGTGTGACAGGGGAGACCTATGGCTACACCTTC.